The entry below describes one T cell receptor beta chain. This clone was found once. Its antigen remains unidentified. No base quality information exists; no much larger clone differs at one position. The collaborating institutions used their own protocols to collect whole blood in K2EDTA tubes. For TCRbeta analysis, collaborators shipped samples as frozen whole blood, isolated PBMCs, or DNA extracted from either of those sample types. This sample was included in a study of blood T cell repertoires in COVID-19 (dated by TCRdb to 2018 to 2021). Concerning the study at large: Samples from collaborators originated in the United States, Italy and Spain and spanned both the acute and convalescent phases of COVID-19. Where available, HLA class I and class II types were obtained from metadata supplied by the sample provider rather than from assay-based typing. The repertoires were made available in a free public database intended to serve as a resource for research on the immune response to SARS-CoV-2. The prospective study material was composed of cDNA or gDNA derived from T cells, B-cell-depleted T cells, or PBMCs. The dataset comprised deeply sampled blood TCRbeta repertoires from subjects exposed to, actively infected with, or recovered from COVID-19. Nearly every sample came with metadata listing a de-identified subject ID, COVID-19 status, age in years and sex. The samples were drawn from the first 160 participants of the ongoing ImmuneRACE study and from under 1,500 subjects provided by 6 global collaborators. General study outcomes and caveats: How much clinical and demographic metadata was included differed by source and by participant, and the metadata was provided uncurated.

CDR1 and CDR2 were assigned from the germline V gene (reference sequence) as LNHDA and SQIVND. V sheds 6 bases and J sheds 7 bases, leaving 6 bases between their ends. Including cysteine and phenylalanine, the CDR3 has 10 amino acids. The entry retains the CDR3 DNA only, 30 bases that are in frame from base 1. TCRbeta CDR3 regions were amplified from genomic DNA using the immunoSEQ Assay, a bias-controlled multiplex PCR. The source study handled its data this way. Nucleated cell counts per sample were estimated from amplification of reference gene primers within the assay. To quantify the absolute abundance of each unique TCRbeta CDR3 rearrangement, sequence reads were collapsed and filtered. For each sample, productive Simpson clonality was calculated as the square root of Simpson's diversity index across productive rearrangements. TCRdb carries this immuneACCESS record with in-frame sequences only. Its versions omit some clonotypes, under half of them owing to an unresolved V gene in the studies checked, with the rest unexplained. That table supplies the V and J calls and clone size; D and trimming were determined from the DNA. The sample table lists about 62,000 clones, about four fifths of them with a count of one. The top ten hold roughly 6% of the sample.

The sequencing input was peripheral blood. The origin of this receptor is a human donor in a cohort sampled during active COVID-19. The chain is assembled from TRBV19 and TRBJ1-1, with the identity of the D gene unclear. The nucleotide sequence reads TGTGCCAGTAGCCAGAATGAAGCTTTCTTT. Its protein product is CASSQNEAFF.